A single sample is the source of the 5 T cell receptor beta chains below, sequenced in a study of T cell responses to AZD1222 COVID-19 vaccine. Clones were sequenced by immunoSEQ multiplex PCR, and TCRdb holds only the in-frame ones, with some missing. The data contain 120,000 to 150,000 clones, under 90% of them singletons. The material was peripheral blood, obtained 28 days after the second AZD1222 dose. The receptors stem from an adult who received the AZD1222 COVID-19 vaccine.

This clone was counted only a few times. This rearrangement joins TRBV3-1 (or the pseudogene TRBV3-2) to TRBJ1-6; 7 nucleotides align to TRBD1. CDR1 is LGHDT, CDR2 YNNKEL, per germline (reference sequence). This CDR3 contains 15 residues. The trim removed 4 bases at V and 9 bases at J, leaving 9 bases unmatched. CDR3 bases: TGTGCCAGCAGCCCCATACAGGGGAGGAGTTCACCCCTCCACTTT. The encoded protein is CASSPIQGRSSPLHF.

This rearrangement joins TRBV19 to TRBJ1-1; 7 bases align to TRBD1. CDR3 size: 14 residues. V trimming: 3 bases; J trimming: 2 bases; junction bases outside the gene matches: 3. CDR1 LNHDA and CDR2 SQIVND come from the germline V gene (reference sequence). CDR3 sequence reads: CASSIDRANTEAFF. CDR3 DNA sequence: TGTGCCAGTAGTATCGACAGGGCCAACACTGAAGCTTTCTTT.

The rearrangement joins TRBV10-3 to TRBJ2-7; 13 bases align to TRBD2. V was pared by 3 bases and J by 1 base, with 3 bases of the junction left unmatched. The CDR3 extends over 16 amino acids. Germline CDR1 reads ENHRY; CDR2 reads SYGVKD. The CDR3 loop is CAISDRTSGRSYEQYF. CDR3 coding DNA: TGTGCCATCAGTGATCGGACTAGCGGGAGATCCTACGAGCAGTACTTC.

This clone was picked up one time. The rearrangement links TRBV9 to TRBJ2-7; D is uncertain. Trimming took 3 bases from V and 1 from J, leaving 8 bases between them. This CDR3 spans 13 amino acids. CDR1 and CDR2 (germline): SGDLS, YYNGEE. The CDR3 region is CASSADFSYEQYF. CDR3 bases: TGTGCCAGCAGCGCCGACTTTTCCTACGAGCAGTACTTC.

The DNA of the CDR3 is TGTGCCAGTAGTGGAGGGGGGACTAGCGATCGCTCCTACGAGCAGTACTTC. Translating it yields CASSGGGTSDRSYEQYF. The gene calls are TRBV19 and TRBJ2-7, with TRBD2 identical over 10 bases. Germline V gives CDR1 LNHDA, CDR2 SQIVND (reference sequence). This CDR3 is 17 amino acids long. The ends lost 5 bases at V and 0 bases at J; junction bases unmatched: 10. Complete variable domain (other parts from reference TRBV19 and TRBJ2-7): DGGITQSPKYLFRKEGQNVTLSCEQNLNHDAMYWYRQDPGQGLRLIYYSQIVNDFQKGDIAEGYSVSREKKESFPLTVTSAQKNPTAFYLCASSGGGTSDRSYEQYFGPGTRLTVT.